This T cell receptor beta chain was profiled in a study of sequential checkpoint blockade in melanoma. Regarding treatment: randomized to nivolumab then ipilimumab (arm A) or the reverse (arm B). None of the patients previously received DNA-damaging chemotherapy. Sorted cells were live CD3+CD8+, lacking CD19 and CD56, from PBMCs. Assay: immunoSEQ multiplex PCR; the TCRdb copy retains only in-frame clones and omits some. The sample comprises roughly 9,800 clones, more than 75% of which are singletons, and approximately 50% rests with the top ten. Germline assignment: CDR1 SNHLY and CDR2 FYNNEI. V was shortened by 3 bases and J by 8 bases, with 16 bases between the two germline ends. The CDR3 is 14 amino acids.

This specimen consisted of CD8+ T cells sorted from blood (inferred from file names), obtained from a patient given nivolumab and ipilimumab in sequence. This TCR was recovered from a human donor with melanoma. The rearrangement joins TRBV2 to TRBJ1-2; D may be TRBD1 (5 bases). The DNA of the CDR3 is TGTGCCAGCAGTGATTTCACGGGGGGGAAAGGCTACACCTTC. Amino acids: CASSDFTGGKGYTF.